This entry is about one T cell receptor (beta chain). Bulk TCR libraries were made with methods that had been previously described and with listed TCR primers. TCRdb fed the PCR reads into MiXCR, producing one record per CDR3 protein. The sample holds 97,000 or so distinct CDR3 sequences, 30% to 45% seen once. Construction of naive CD8 libraries employed about 17,000 to 1,100,000 sorted cells together with 10%, 30% or 50% RNA. The authors gated naive CD8 T cells as CD8+CD4-CCR7+CD45RA+ for sorting. This sample was included in a study of molecular identifiers for immune sequencing clone quantification. Germline CDR1 reads MNHEY; CDR2 reads SVGEGT. Trimming cost V 5 bases and J 10 bases, with 11 bases left between them. The CDR3 loop spans 11 amino acids.

The specimen sequenced was naive CD8+ T cells from blood, with Jurkat cell RNA spiked in. Stated subset: FACS-sorted CD8+CD4-CCR7+CD45RA+ naive T cells. J is TRBJ1-2 and V is TRBV6-2 or TRBV6-3, with a possible D match to TRBD1 (6 bases). The origin of this receptor is a human donor in good health. Some libraries in this study had Jurkat cell RNA spiked in. This chain's CDR3 is CASSTGTTYTF. CDR3 DNA sequence: TGTGCCAGCAGTACCGGGACAACCTACACCTTC.